These T cell receptor beta chains were read from a single sample in a study of beta chain features in type 1 diabetes. Libraries were prepared by immunoSEQ multiplex PCR; TCRdb keeps only in-frame clonotypes and omits some of them. The repertoire consists of more than 350,000 clones, with over 9.5% occurring once and the leading ten covering over 0.035%. The material sequenced was naive CD4+ T cells from blood. The receptors originated from a woman younger than 30 in good health. Both conserved end residues are part of each CDR3. A D gene is named only where the DNA matches it firmly. Rows may omit the clone size; those that give it use once, few, many or a size class.

clone_size | d_call | j_call | v_call | cdr3_length | cdr3_aa | cdr3_nt
NA | NA | TRBJ1-2 | TRBV29-1 | 10 | CSAGDYGYTF | TGCAGCGCAGGGGATTATGGCTACACCTTC
NA | NA | TRBJ1-1 | TRBV5-4 | 14 | CASSLAAGNTEAFF | TGTGCCAGCAGCTTGGCGGCGGGGAACACTGAAGCTTTCTTT
few | NA | TRBJ2-5 | TRBV7-9 | 15 | CASSLVGRKQETQYF | TGTGCCAGCAGCTTAGTCGGGCGGAAGCAAGAGACCCAGTACTTC
few | NA | TRBJ1-4 | TRBV29-1 | 12 | CSIRDRLEKLFF | TGCAGCATCCGAGACAGGCTTGAAAAACTGTTTTTT
many | TRBD1 | TRBJ2-6 | TRBV5-4 | 18 | CASSPGTGRNSGANVLTF | TGTGCCAGCAGCCCCGGGACAGGACGGAACTCTGGGGCCAACGTCCTGACTTTC
NA | NA | TRBJ2-1 | TRBV9 | 13 | CASSVSGYNEQFF | TGTGCCAGCAGCGTCTCCGGTTACAATGAGCAGTTCTTC
NA | NA | TRBJ2-1 | TRBV5-1 | 12 | CASSLLDLEQFF | TGCGCCAGCAGCTTGCTCGACCTAGAGCAGTTCTTC
few | NA | TRBJ2-2 | TRBV7-8 | 14 | CASSARLNTGELFF | TGTGCCAGCAGCGCCCGACTGAACACCGGGGAGCTGTTTTTT
NA | TRBD2 | TRBJ2-1 | TRBV14 | 16 | CASSSIPSGSYNEQFF | TGTGCCAGCAGCTCAATCCCTAGCGGCTCCTACAATGAGCAGTTCTTC
NA | TRBD2 | TRBJ2-7 | TRBV11-3 | 15 | CASTRDTSGSYEQYF | TGTGCCAGCACTCGAGATACTAGCGGCTCCTACGAGCAGTACTTC
NA | TRBD1 | TRBJ1-5 | TRBV15 | 17 | CATSRNPGQGARQPQHF | TGTGCCACCAGCAGGAACCCGGGACAGGGGGCGAGGCAGCCCCAGCATTTT
NA | NA | TRBJ2-1 | TRBV7-2 | 15 | CASSLGTASVDEQFF | TGTGCCAGCAGCTTAGGGACAGCCAGTGTTGATGAGCAGTTCTTC
few | NA | TRBJ1-1 | TRBV2 | 13 | CASSVWGNTEAFF | TGTGCCAGCAGTGTCTGGGGGAACACTGAAGCTTTCTTT
NA | NA | TRBJ1-2 | TRBV19 | 16 | CASSSPPGHPTYGYTF | TGTGCCAGTAGTAGCCCTCCGGGACACCCAACGTATGGCTACACCTTC
few | NA | TRBJ1-1 | TRBV9 | 14 | CASSVGRVATEAFF | TGTGCCAGCAGCGTAGGGCGGGTGGCGACTGAAGCTTTCTTT
few | NA | TRBJ2-2 | TRBV7-9 | 16 | CASTSPRGLDTGELFF | TGTGCCAGCACCTCTCCCCGGGGCCTCGACACCGGGGAGCTGTTTTTT
few | NA | TRBJ2-7 | TRBV2 | 15 | CASSPGGTLDYEQYF | TGTGCCAGCAGCCCCGGCGGGACCCTGGACTACGAGCAGTACTTC
NA | NA | TRBJ1-4 | TRBV7-9 | 16 | CASSRGELATNEKLFF | TGTGCCAGCAGCCGCGGTGAATTGGCAACTAATGAAAAACTGTTTTTT
few | NA | TRBJ1-1 | TRBV14 | 13 | CASSYILNTEAFF | TGTGCCAGCAGCTATATACTGAACACTGAAGCTTTCTTT
many | NA | TRBJ2-7 | TRBV7-9 | 11 | CASSLAAEQYF | TGTGCCAGCAGCTTAGCTGCCGAGCAGTACTTC
few | NA | TRBJ2-1 | TRBV5-1 | 15 | CASSLGQSSYNEQFF | TGCGCCAGCAGCTTAGGGCAGAGCTCCTACAATGAGCAGTTCTTC
NA | TRBD1 | TRBJ1-4 | TRBV7-9 | 14 | CASRRTGGEEKLFF | TGTGCCAGCAGGCGGACAGGGGGAGAAGAAAAACTGTTTTTT
NA | TRBD1 | TRBJ2-3 | TRBV4-1 | 15 | CASSPPGQRTDTQYF | TGCGCCAGCAGCCCGCCGGGACAGCGCACAGATACGCAGTATTTT
few | NA | TRBJ2-1 | TRBV25-1 | 18 | CASSDGPGERSGYNEQFF | TGTGCCAGCAGTGACGGGCCAGGAGAAAGGTCGGGGTACAATGAGCAGTTCTTC
few | NA | TRBJ2-1 | TRBV25-1 | 11 | CASSGMREQFF | TGTGCCAGCAGTGGGATGCGGGAGCAGTTCTTC
NA | TRBD2 | TRBJ2-1 | TRBV7-2 | 15 | CASSFTDTRGNEQFF | TGTGCCAGCAGCTTTACGGATACGCGGGGGAATGAGCAGTTCTTC
NA | NA | TRBJ2-4 | TRBV11-2 | 14 | CASSLVPGLNIQYF | TGTGCCAGCAGCTTAGTCCCGGGTTTAAACATTCAGTACTTC
NA | NA | TRBJ1-1 | TRBV5-7 | 11 | CASSLGSSAFF | TGTGCCAGCAGCTTAGGCTCTTCAGCTTTCTTT
few | TRBD2 | TRBJ2-1 | TRBV7-3 | 16 | CASSHRLAGDRNEQFF | TGTGCCAGCAGCCACCGACTAGCGGGAGATCGAAATGAGCAGTTCTTC
NA | NA | TRBJ2-1 | TRBV27 | 13 | CASSYKGSNEQFF | TGTGCCAGCAGTTATAAAGGGTCCAATGAGCAGTTCTTC
few | NA | TRBJ2-2 | TRBV29-1 | 16 | CSVAHLGPPGTGELFF | TGCAGCGTTGCTCATTTAGGGCCACCCGGCACCGGGGAGCTGTTTTTT
few | TRBD1 | TRBJ2-1 | TRBV6-5 | 15 | CASSPAGTGNNEQFF | TGTGCCAGCAGTCCCGCCGGGACAGGGAACAATGAGCAGTTCTTC
NA | TRBD1 | TRBJ2-1 | TRBV2 | 14 | CASRGTDSYNEQFF | TGTGCCAGCAGAGGGACAGACTCCTACAATGAGCAGTTCTTC
few | NA | TRBJ2-1 | TRBV5-4 | 11 | CASSLRNEQFF | TGTGCCAGCAGCTTGCGCAATGAGCAGTTCTTC
NA | NA | TRBJ2-1 | TRBV6-5 | 14 | CASSYSRADNEQFF | TGTGCCAGCAGTTACTCGAGGGCGGACAATGAGCAGTTCTTC
NA | NA | TRBJ2-7 | TRBV15 | 15 | CATSRRDGRPYEQYF | TGTGCCACCAGCAGAAGGGACGGAAGACCCTACGAGCAGTACTTC
NA | TRBD1 | TRBJ1-2 | TRBV5-6 | 15 | CASSIDRGGSYGYTF | TGTGCCAGCAGCATAGACAGGGGAGGAAGCTATGGCTACACCTTC
few | NA | TRBJ1-2 | TRBV15 | 14 | CATSGRQAVYGYTF | TGTGCCACCAGCGGAAGACAGGCGGTCTATGGCTACACCTTC
NA | NA | TRBJ1-1 | TRBV20-1 | 11 | CSARPRTEAFF | TGCAGTGCTAGACCGCGGACTGAAGCTTTCTTT
NA | NA | TRBJ2-1 | TRBV19 | 14 | CASSWAMSYNEQFF | TGTGCCAGTAGTTGGGCAATGTCCTACAATGAGCAGTTCTTC
NA | NA | TRBJ2-5 | TRBV9 | 13 | CASSTLSQETQYF | TGTGCCAGCAGCACCCTAAGCCAAGAGACCCAGTACTTC
NA | TRBD1 | TRBJ1-5 | TRBV7-7 | 15 | CASRDTGGRHAAQHF | TGTGCTAGCAGGGATACAGGGGGCCGGCATGCAGCCCAGCATTTT
NA | NA | TRBJ1-4 | TRBV2 | 12 | CASSRRPEKLFF | TGTGCCAGCAGCCGTAGACCTGAAAAACTGTTTTTT
NA | NA | TRBJ2-5 | TRBV2 | 13 | CASAFGQKETQYF | TGTGCCAGCGCGTTCGGACAGAAAGAGACCCAGTACTTC
few | TRBD1 | TRBJ1-5 | TRBV18 | 15 | CASSQGQGSNQPQHF | TGTGCCAGCTCCCAGGGACAGGGGAGCAATCAGCCCCAGCATTTT
few | NA | TRBJ2-5 | TRBV4-3 | 14 | CASSQGSNQETQYF | TGCGCCAGCAGCCAAGGATCCAACCAAGAGACCCAGTACTTC
few | TRBD2 | TRBJ2-7 | TRBV11-2 | 16 | CASSLDRVAGGYEQYF | TGTGCCAGCAGCTTAGATCGGGTAGCGGGAGGCTACGAGCAGTACTTC
NA | NA | TRBJ2-5 | TRBV18 | 13 | CASSPGREETQYF | TGTGCCAGCTCACCGGGACGCGAAGAGACCCAGTACTTC
NA | NA | TRBJ2-7 | TRBV11-3 | 11 | CASSLLGEQYF | TGTGCCAGCAGCTTACTAGGCGAGCAGTACTTC
few | NA | TRBJ1-5 | TRBV4-2 | 16 | CASSRHDGGAGQPQHF | TGTGCCAGCAGCCGCCACGATGGGGGGGCAGGTCAGCCCCAGCATTTT
NA | NA | TRBJ1-1 | TRBV7-2 | 13 | CASSSTPGTEAFF | TGTGCCAGCAGCTCAACTCCGGGGACTGAAGCTTTCTTT
NA | NA | TRBJ2-5 | TRBV7-9 | 15 | CASTAAPGSQETQYF | TGTGCCAGCACCGCGGCGCCGGGCTCCCAAGAGACCCAGTACTTC
NA | NA | TRBJ2-7 | TRBV18 | 14 | CASSPRQNSYEQYF | TGTGCCAGCTCCCCGAGGCAGAACTCCTACGAGCAGTACTTC
NA | TRBD1 | TRBJ2-2 | TRBV27 | 13 | CAGRQGNTGELFF | TGTGCCGGCCGACAGGGAAACACCGGGGAGCTGTTTTTT